This TCR beta chain was identified during a study of blood T cell repertoires in COVID-19. Study-wide background: Samples taken during acute and convalescent COVID-19 were collected in the United States, Italy and Spain. Nucleic acid was either cDNA or gDNA, and it came from T cells, B-cell-depleted T cells, or PBMCs.

CDR1 MDHEN and CDR2 SYDVKM come from the germline V gene. The CDR3 contains 14 residues. V lost 7 bases to trimming and J lost 6 bases; unmatched junction nucleotides: 8. Enrolled through a virtual design, the participants were between roughly 18 and 95 years of age and came from approximately 25 US areas. Per the original data handling: From reference gene primer amplification, estimates of nucleated cell counts were derived. Clones were sequenced by immunoSEQ multiplex PCR, and TCRdb holds only the in-frame ones, with some missing. V, J and clone size derive from that table, while D and trimming were established from the DNA sequence. The sample lists 200,000 to 250,000 clones, about four fifths seen once, with about 1.3% in the top ten.

This clonotype was obtained from a middle-aged woman with acute COVID-19. Material for sequencing was PBMCs or T cells enriched from blood (not recorded which). The chain couples TRBV28 to TRBJ1-1; 10 bases are a match to TRBD1. CDR3 loop: CASIRQGARAEAFF. CDR3 DNA sequence: TGTGCCAGCATCCGACAGGGGGCGCGCGCTGAAGCTTTCTTT.